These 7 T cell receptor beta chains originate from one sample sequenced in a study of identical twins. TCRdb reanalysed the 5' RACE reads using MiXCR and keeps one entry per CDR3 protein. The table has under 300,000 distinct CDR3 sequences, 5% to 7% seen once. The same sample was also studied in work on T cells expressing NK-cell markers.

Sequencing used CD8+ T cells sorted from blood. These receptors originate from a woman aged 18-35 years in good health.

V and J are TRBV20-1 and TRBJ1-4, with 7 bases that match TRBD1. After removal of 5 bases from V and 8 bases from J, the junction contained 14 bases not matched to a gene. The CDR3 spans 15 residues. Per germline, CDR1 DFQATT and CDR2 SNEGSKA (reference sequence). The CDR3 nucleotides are TGCAGTGCTCCCTGGTATGAGGGGGCGCGGGAAAAACTGTTTTTT. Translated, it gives CSAPWYEGAREKLFF.

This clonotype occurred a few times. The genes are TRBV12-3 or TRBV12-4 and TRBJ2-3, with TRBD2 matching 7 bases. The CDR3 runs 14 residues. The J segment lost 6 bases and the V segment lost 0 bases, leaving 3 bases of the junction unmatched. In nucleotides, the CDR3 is TGTGCCAGCAGTTTAGCGGGGGGGGACGATACGCAGTATTTT. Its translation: CASSLAGGDDTQYF.

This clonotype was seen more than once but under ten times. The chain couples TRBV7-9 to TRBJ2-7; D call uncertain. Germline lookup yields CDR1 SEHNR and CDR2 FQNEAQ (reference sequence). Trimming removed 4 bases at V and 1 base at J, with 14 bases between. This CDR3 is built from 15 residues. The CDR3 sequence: CASSSEYTQSYEQYF. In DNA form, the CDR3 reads TGTGCCAGCAGCTCCGAATATACCCAATCCTACGAGCAGTACTTC.

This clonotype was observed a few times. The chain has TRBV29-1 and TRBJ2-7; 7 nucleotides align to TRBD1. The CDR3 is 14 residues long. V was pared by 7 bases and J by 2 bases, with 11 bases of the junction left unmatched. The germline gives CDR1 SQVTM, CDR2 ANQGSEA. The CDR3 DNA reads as TGCAGCGCATACGACCGGGACAGCACCTACGAGCAGTACTTC. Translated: CSAYDRDSTYEQYF.

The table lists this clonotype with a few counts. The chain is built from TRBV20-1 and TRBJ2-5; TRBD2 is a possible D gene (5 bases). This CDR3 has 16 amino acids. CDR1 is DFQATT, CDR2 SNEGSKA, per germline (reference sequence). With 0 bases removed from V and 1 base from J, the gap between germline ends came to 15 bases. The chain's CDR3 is CSARDRSGEIQETQYF. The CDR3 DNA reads TGCAGTGCTAGAGATAGGAGCGGAGAAATCCAAGAGACCCAGTACTTC.

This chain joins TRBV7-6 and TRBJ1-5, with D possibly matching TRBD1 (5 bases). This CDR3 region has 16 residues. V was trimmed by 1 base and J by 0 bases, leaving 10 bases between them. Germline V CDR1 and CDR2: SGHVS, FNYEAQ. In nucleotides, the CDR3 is TGTGCCAGCAGCTTAGAACAGGCCAATAGCAATCAGCCCCAGCATTTT. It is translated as CASSLEQANSNQPQHF.

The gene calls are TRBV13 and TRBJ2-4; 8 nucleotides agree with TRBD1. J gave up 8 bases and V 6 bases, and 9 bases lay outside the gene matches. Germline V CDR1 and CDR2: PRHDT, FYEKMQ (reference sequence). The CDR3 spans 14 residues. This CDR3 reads CASSPTGEKDIQYF. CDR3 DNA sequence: TGTGCCAGCAGTCCGACAGGGGAGAAGGACATTCAGTACTTC.